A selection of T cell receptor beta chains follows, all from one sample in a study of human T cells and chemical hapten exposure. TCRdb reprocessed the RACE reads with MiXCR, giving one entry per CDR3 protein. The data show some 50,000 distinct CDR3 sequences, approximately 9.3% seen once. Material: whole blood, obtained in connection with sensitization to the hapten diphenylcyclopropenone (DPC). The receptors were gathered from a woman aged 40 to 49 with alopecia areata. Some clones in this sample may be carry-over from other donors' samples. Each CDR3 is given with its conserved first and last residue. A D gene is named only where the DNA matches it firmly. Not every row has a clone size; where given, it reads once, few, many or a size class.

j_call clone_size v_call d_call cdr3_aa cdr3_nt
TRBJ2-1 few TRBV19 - CASSLRRGRNEQFF TGTGCCAGTAGTTTAAGACGGGGACGTAATGAGCAGTTCTTC
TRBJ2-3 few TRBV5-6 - CASSVIGRALGDTQYF TGTGCCAGCAGCGTCATTGGCAGAGCGCTGGGCGATACGCAGTATTTT
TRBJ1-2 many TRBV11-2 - CASSSRNYGYTF TGTGCCAGCAGCTCCCGCAACTATGGCTACACCTTC
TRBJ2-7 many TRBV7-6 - CASSLGTASYEQYF TGTGCCAGCAGCTTAGGGACAGCCTCCTACGAGCAGTACTTC
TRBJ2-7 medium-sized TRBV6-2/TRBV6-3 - CASSKTGTYEQYF TGTGCCAGCAGTAAGACAGGAACCTACGAGCAGTACTTC
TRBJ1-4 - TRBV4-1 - CASSQVGEKLFF TGCGCCAGCAGCCAAGTCGGTGAAAAACTGTTTTTT
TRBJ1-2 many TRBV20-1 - CSAGRSSANYGYTF TGCAGTGCTGGGCGGTCCAGCGCTAACTATGGCTACACCTTC
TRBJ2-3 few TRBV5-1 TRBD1 CASTVTGSPDTQYF TGCGCCAGCACCGTGACAGGGTCCCCAGATACGCAGTATTTT
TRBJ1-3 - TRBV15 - CATSREYSGNTIYF TGTGCCACCAGCAGAGAGTACTCTGGAAACACCATATATTTT
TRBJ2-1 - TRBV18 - CASSPRADSSYNEQFF TGTGCCAGCTCACCGAGAGCGGATAGCTCCTACAATGAGCAGTTCTTC
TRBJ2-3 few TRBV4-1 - CASSRSASSTDTQYF TGCGCCAGCAGCCGATCGGCTAGCAGCACAGATACGCAGTATTTT
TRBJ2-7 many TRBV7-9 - CASSLSAIQGYEQYF TGTGCCAGCAGCTTATCCGCTATACAGGGCTACGAGCAGTACTTC
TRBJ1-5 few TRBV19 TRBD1 CASRMAGQVNQPQHF TGTGCCAGTAGGATGGCGGGACAGGTCAATCAGCCCCAGCATTTT
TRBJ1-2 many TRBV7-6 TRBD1 CASSPSMDRGYGYTF TGTGCCAGCAGCCCAAGCATGGACAGGGGTTACGGCTACACCTTC
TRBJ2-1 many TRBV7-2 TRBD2 CASRTTPTLAGDENEQFF TGTGCCAGCCGTACGACCCCTACACTAGCGGGGGATGAAAATGAGCAGTTCTTC
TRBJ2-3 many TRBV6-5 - CASSVDFTDTQYF TGTGCCAGCAGCGTCGACTTCACAGATACGCAGTATTTT
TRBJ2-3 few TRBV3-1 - CASSQDLRDTDTQYF TGTGCCAGCAGCCAAGATTTAAGGGACACAGATACGCAGTATTTT
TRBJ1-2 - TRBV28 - CASSLSDYGYTF TGTGCCAGCAGTTTATCAGATTATGGCTACACCTTC
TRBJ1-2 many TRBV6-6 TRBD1 CASSRGQLNYGYTF TGTGCCAGCAGTCGGGGACAGCTTAACTATGGCTACACCTTC
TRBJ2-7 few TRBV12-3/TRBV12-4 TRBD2 CASSDRGRAGGYEQYF TGTGCCAGCAGTGACCGCGGTCGAGCGGGGGGCTACGAGCAGTACTTC
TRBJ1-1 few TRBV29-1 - CSVGRAGRTEAFF TGCAGCGTTGGAAGAGCTGGACGGACTGAAGCTTTCTTT
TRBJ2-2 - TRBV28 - CASHHGELFF TGTGCCAGCCACCACGGGGAGCTGTTTTTT
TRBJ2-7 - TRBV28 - CASKDRGGPYEQYF TGTGCCAGCAAAGACAGGGGAGGGCCCTACGAGCAGTACTTC
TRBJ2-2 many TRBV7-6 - CASSLAGLNTGELFF TGTGCCAGCAGCTTAGCGGGTCTAAACACCGGGGAGCTGTTTTTT
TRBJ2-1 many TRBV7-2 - CASSLGIGGPNEQFF TGTGCCAGCAGCTTAGGGATTGGGGGTCCCAATGAGCAGTTCTTC
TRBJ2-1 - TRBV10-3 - CAIGNGLHEQFF TGTGCCATTGGGAACGGGCTCCATGAGCAGTTCTTC
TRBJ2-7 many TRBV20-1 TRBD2 CSAPTSGGTNEQYF TGCAGTGCTCCCACTAGCGGGGGGACGAACGAGCAGTACTTC
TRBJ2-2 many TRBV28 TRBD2 CASSPSGGRSGELFF TGTGCCAGCAGTCCTAGCGGGGGAAGGTCCGGGGAGCTGTTTTTT
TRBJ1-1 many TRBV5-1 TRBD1 CASSPGTVNTEAFF TGCGCCAGCAGTCCCGGGACAGTAAACACTGAAGCTTTCTTT
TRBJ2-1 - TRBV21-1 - CASSKFGSGGYNEQFF TGTGCCAGCAGCAAATTTGGTAGCGGGGGATACAATGAGCAGTTCTTC
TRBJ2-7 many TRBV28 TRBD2 CASSFVGSTSGSSYEQYF TGTGCCAGCAGTTTCGTCGGTAGTACTAGCGGGTCCTCCTACGAGCAGTACTTC
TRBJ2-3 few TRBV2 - CASSAPGPPDTQYF TGTGCCAGCAGTGCCCCGGGACCCCCAGATACGCAGTATTTT
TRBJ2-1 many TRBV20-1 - CSAIVAYNEQFF TGCAGTGCTATAGTAGCCTACAATGAGCAGTTCTTC
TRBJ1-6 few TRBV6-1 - CASTPGESYNSPLHF TGTGCCAGCACCCCCGGGGAATCCTATAATTCACCCCTCCACTTT
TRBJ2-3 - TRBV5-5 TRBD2 CASSLDGGYTDTQYF TGTGCCAGCAGCTTGGACGGGGGGTATACAGATACGCAGTATTTT
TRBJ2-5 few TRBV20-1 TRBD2 CSASSSGGLEETQYF TGCAGTGCCTCCAGTAGCGGGGGGCTAGAAGAGACCCAGTACTTC
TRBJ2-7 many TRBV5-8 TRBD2 CASSNVLERGALHEQYF TGTGCCAGCAGCAACGTTCTTGAGCGGGGGGCCCTCCACGAGCAGTACTTC
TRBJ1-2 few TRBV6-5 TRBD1 CASGTGISGYTF TGTGCCAGCGGGACAGGGATAAGCGGCTACACCTTC
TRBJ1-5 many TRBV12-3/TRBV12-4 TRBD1 CASSPDRAALNQPQHF TGTGCCAGCAGCCCGGACAGGGCGGCCCTCAATCAGCCCCAGCATTTT
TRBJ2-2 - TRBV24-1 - CATSDFTGNTGELFF TGTGCCACCAGTGATTTTACAGGGAACACCGGGGAGCTGTTTTTT
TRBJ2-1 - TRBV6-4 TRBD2 CASSALAGGNNEQFF TGTGCCAGCAGTGCGCTAGCGGGGGGGAACAATGAGCAGTTCTTC
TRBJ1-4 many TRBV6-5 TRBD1 CASSRGQYGGELFF TGTGCCAGCAGCCGGGGACAGTACGGAGGGGAACTGTTTTTT
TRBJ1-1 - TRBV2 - CASTTGLMNTEAFF TGTGCCAGCACCACGGGACTCATGAACACTGAAGCTTTCTTT
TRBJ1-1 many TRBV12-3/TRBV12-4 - CASSPQGRVSEAFF TGTGCCAGCAGTCCACAGGGTCGGGTCAGTGAAGCTTTCTTT